The T cell receptor beta chain under discussion was sequenced for a study of cytomegalovirus exposure and HLA in healthy donors. The PCR employed 60 Vbeta primers together with 13 Jbeta primers. Assay used: immunoSEQ multiplex PCR; TCRdb lists only in-frame clones, some missing. The sample lists 150,000 or so clones, around 79% seen once, with under 0.8% in the top ten. The CDR3 length is 14 residues. V gave up 3 bases and J gave up 2 bases, with 10 bases separating them. Per the germline V gene, CDR1 is KGHSH and CDR2 is LQKENI. V and J are TRBV18 and TRBJ1-2; TRBD1 is a possible D gene (5 bases). This TCR was sampled from a male donor in good health and CMV-seronegative. The material sequenced was PBMCs. The CDR3 here is CASSPDRGNYGYTF. The CDR3 region has the DNA TGTGCCAGCTCACCCGATAGGGGAAACTATGGCTACACCTTC.